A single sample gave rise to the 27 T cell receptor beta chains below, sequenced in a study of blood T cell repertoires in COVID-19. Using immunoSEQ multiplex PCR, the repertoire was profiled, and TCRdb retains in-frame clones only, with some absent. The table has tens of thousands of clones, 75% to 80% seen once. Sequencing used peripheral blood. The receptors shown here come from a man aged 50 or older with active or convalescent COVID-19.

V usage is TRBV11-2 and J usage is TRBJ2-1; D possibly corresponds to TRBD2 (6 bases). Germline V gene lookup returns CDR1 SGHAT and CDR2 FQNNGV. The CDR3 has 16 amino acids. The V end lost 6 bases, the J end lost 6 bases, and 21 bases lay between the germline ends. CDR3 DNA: TGTGCCAGCAGGTCGGTCCGGGACGGGGACTTCAATGAGCAGTTCTTC. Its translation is CASRSVRDGDFNEQFF.

The CDR3 region is CASSGQGNPVDEKLFF. Written as DNA, the CDR3 is TGTGCCAGTAGTGGACAGGGCAACCCAGTAGATGAAAAACTGTTTTTT. V is TRBV19 and J is TRBJ1-4; TRBD1 agrees at 8 bases. CDR1 and CDR2 from the germline V gene are LNHDA and SQIVND (reference sequence). After removal of 5 bases from V and 6 bases from J, the junction contained 11 bases not matched to a gene. The CDR3 runs to 16 residues.

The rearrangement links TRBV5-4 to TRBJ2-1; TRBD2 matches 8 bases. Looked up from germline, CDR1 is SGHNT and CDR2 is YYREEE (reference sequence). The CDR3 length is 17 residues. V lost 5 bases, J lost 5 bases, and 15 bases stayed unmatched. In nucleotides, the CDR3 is TGTGCCAGCAGGAGCCCTCGGACGGCGGGAGGTAACAATGAGCAGTTCTTC. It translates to CASRSPRTAGGNNEQFF.

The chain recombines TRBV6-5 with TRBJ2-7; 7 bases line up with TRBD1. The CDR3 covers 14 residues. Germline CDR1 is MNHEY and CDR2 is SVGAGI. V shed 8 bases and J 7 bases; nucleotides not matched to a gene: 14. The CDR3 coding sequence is TGTGCCAGCCAAACACCAGGGGGATCGCAGGAGCAGTACTTC. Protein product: CASQTPGGSQEQYF.

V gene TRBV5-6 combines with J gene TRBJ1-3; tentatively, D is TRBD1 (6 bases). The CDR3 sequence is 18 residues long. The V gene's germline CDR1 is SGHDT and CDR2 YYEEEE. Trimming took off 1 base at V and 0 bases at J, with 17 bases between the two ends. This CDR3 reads CASSLSKRGHHSGNTIYF. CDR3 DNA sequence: TGTGCCAGCAGCTTGTCAAAACGGGGACACCACTCTGGAAACACCATATATTTT.

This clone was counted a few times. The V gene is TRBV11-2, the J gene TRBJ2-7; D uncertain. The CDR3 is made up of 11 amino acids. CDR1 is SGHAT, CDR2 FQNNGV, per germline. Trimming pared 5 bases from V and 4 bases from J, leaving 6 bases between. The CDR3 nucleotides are TGTGCCAGCAGCCCAGATTACGAGCAGTACTTC. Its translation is CASSPDYEQYF.

The CDR3 protein is CASSPWGQSATGELFF. Written as DNA, the CDR3 is TGTGCCAGCAGCCCCTGGGGACAGTCAGCCACCGGGGAGCTGTTTTTT. This chain links TRBV7-7 with TRBJ2-2; TRBD1 matches 7 bases. Looked up from germline, CDR1 is SSHAT and CDR2 is FNYEAQ (reference sequence). V lost 5 bases, J lost 4 bases, and 10 bases stayed unmatched. This CDR3 contains 16 residues.

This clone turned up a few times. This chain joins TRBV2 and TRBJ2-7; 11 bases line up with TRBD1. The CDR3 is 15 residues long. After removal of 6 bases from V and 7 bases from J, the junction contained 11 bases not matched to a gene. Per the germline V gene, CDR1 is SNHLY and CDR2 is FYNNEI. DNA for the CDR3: TGTGCCAGCAGGGAGGGACAGGGGGTTTTTGAGGAGCAGTACTTC. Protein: CASREGQGVFEEQYF.

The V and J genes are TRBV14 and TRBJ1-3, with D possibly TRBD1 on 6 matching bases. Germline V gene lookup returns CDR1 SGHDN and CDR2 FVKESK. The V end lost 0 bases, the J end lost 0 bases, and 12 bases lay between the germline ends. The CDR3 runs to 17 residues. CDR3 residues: CASSQDLGRGSGNTIYF. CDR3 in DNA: TGTGCCAGCAGCCAAGATCTGGGCAGGGGCTCTGGAAACACCATATATTTT. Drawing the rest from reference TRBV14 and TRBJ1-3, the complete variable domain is EAGVTQFPSHSVIEKGQTVTLRCDPISGHDNLYWYRRVMGKEIKFLLHFVKESKQDESGMPNNRFLAERTGGTYSTLKVQPAELEDSGVYFCASSQDLGRGSGNTIYFGEGSWLTVV.

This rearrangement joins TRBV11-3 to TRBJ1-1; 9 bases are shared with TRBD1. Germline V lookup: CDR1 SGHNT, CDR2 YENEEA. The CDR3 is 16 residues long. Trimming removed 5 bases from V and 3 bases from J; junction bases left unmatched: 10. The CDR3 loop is CASSPGQGWLDTEAFF. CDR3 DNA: TGTGCCAGCAGCCCGGGACAGGGATGGTTGGACACTGAAGCTTTCTTT.

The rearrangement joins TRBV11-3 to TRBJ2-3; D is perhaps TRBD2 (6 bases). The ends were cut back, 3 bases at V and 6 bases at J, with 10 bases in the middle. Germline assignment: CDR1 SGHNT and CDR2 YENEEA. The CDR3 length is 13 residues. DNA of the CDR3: TGTGCCAGCAGCTTGGACTATCTCGATACGCAGTATTTT. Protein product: CASSLDYLDTQYF.

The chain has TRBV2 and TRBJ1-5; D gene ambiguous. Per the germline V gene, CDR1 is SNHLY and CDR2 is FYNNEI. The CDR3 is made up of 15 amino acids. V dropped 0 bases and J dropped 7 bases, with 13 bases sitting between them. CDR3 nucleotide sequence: TGTGCCAGCAGTGAAGCGCATGGCATAAGACAGCCCCAGCATTTT. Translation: CASSEAHGIRQPQHF.

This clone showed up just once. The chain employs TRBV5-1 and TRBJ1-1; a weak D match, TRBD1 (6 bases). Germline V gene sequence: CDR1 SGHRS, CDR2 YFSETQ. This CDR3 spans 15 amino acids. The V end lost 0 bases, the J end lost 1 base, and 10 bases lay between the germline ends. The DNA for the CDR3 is TGCGCCAGCAGCTTGGTTATACAGGGGAACACTGAAGCTTTCTTT. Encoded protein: CASSLVIQGNTEAFF.

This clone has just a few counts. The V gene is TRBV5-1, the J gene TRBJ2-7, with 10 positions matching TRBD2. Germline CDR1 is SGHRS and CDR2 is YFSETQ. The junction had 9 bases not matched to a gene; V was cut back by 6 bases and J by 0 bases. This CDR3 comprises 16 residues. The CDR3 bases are TGCGCCAGCAATAAGAGGACTAGCGGTAGCTCCTACGAGCAGTACTTC. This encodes CASNKRTSGSSYEQYF.

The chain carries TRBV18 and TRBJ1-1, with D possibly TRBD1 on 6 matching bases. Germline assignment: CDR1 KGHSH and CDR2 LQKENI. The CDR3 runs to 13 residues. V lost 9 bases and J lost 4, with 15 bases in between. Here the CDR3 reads CASSDRPSTEAFF. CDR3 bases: TGTGCCAGTTCTGACAGGCCGAGCACTGAAGCTTTCTTT.

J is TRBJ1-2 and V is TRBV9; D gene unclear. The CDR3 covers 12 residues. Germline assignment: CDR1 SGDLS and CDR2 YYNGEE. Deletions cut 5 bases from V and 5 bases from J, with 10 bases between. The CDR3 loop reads CASRAGPYGYTF. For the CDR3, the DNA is TGTGCCAGCAGGGCAGGCCCGTATGGCTACACCTTC.

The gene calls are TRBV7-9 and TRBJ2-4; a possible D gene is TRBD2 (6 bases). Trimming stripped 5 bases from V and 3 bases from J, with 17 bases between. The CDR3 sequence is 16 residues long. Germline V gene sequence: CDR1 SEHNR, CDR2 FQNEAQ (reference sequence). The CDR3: CASSRQTVGGKNIQYF. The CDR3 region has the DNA TGTGCCAGCAGCCGCCAGACAGTCGGGGGCAAAAACATTCAGTACTTC.

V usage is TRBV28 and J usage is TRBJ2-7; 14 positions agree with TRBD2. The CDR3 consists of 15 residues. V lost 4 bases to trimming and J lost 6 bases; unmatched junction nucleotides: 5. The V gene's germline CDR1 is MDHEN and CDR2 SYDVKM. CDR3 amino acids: CASSSPGLAGVEQYF. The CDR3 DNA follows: TGTGCCAGCAGTTCCCCGGGACTAGCGGGAGTCGAGCAGTACTTC.

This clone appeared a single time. The CDR3 is CASSTGQNEQFF. The CDR3 coding sequence is TGCGCCAGCAGCACCGGACAGAATGAGCAGTTCTTC. The chain uses TRBV5-1 and TRBJ2-1; the D gene is possibly TRBD1 (6 bases). The CDR3 runs 12 residues. CDR1 and CDR2 (germline): SGHRS, YFSETQ. V shed 4 bases and J shed 7 bases, with 9 bases lying between them.

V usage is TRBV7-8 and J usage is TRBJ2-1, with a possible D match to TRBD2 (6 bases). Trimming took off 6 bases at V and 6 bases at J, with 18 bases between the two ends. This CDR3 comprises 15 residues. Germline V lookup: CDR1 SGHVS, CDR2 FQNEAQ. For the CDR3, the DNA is TGTGCCAGCAGGATGGCGGGGTACCTAATCAATGAGCAGTTCTTC. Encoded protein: CASRMAGYLINEQFF.

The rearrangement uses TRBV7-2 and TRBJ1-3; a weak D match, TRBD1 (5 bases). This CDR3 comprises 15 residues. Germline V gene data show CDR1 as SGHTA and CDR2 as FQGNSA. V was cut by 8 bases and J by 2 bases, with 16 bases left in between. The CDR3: CASSTDSATGNTIYF. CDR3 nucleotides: TGTGCCAGCTCGACCGACAGCGCTACTGGAAACACCATATATTTT.

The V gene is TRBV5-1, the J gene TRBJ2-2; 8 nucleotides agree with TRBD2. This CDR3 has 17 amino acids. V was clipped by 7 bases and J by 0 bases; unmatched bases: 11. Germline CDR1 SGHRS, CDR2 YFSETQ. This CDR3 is CASLGGLAGPNTGELFF. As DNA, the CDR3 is TGCGCCAGCCTAGGTGGTTTAGCGGGACCGAACACCGGGGAGCTGTTTTTT.

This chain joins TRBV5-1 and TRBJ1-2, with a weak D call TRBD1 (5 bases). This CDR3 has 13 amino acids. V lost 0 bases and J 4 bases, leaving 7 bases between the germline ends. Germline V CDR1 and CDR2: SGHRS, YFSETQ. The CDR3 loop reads CASSLGQIYGYTF. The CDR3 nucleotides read TGCGCCAGCAGCTTGGGACAGATCTATGGCTACACCTTC.

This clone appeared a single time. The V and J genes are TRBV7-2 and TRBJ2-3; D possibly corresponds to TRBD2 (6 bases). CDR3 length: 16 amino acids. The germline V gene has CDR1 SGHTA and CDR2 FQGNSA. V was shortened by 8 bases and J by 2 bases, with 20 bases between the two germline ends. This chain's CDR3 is CASEGHPGAPTDTQYF. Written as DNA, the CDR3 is TGTGCCAGCGAAGGGCACCCGGGAGCCCCCACAGATACGCAGTATTTT.

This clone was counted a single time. The DNA for the CDR3 is TGTGCCAGCAGTTACTACACCGGGGAGCTGTTTTTT. Amino acids: CASSYYTGELFF. The rearrangement links TRBV12-3 or TRBV12-4 to TRBJ2-2; D not resolved. This CDR3 region has 12 residues. V was clipped by 4 bases and J by 3 bases, with 3 bases between them.

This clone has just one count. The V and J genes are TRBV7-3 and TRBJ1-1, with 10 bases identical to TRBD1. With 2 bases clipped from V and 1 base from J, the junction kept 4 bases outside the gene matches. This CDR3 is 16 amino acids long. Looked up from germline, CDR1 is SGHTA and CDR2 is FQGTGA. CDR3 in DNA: TGTGCCAGCAGCTTACCCGGGACAGGGGAGAACACTGAAGCTTTCTTT. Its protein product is CASSLPGTGENTEAFF.

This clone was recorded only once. CDR3 coding DNA: TGTGCCATCAGTGACGCGGGCGAGCAGTACTTC. It translates to CAISDAGEQYF. The V gene is TRBV10-3, the J gene TRBJ2-7; tentatively, D is TRBD2 (5 bases). V shed 3 bases and J shed 6 bases, with 6 bases lying between them. The germline CDR1 and CDR2 sequences are ENHRY and SYGVKD. The CDR3 is 11 residues long.